This T cell receptor (beta chain) was captured by sequencing in a study of blood T cell repertoires in COVID-19. The overall study: The study drew acute and convalescent COVID-19 samples from the United States, Italy and Spain. PBMCs, B-cell-depleted T cells, or T cells provided the cDNA or gDNA that made up the material.

The CDR3 is made up of 16 amino acids. Germline-derived CDR1 and CDR2 are SNHLY and FYNNEI. The J segment lost 2 bases and the V segment lost 3 bases, leaving 7 bases of the junction unmatched. This clone was seen more than once but under ten times. Under the authors' procedure: Amplification of reference gene primers was used by the study to estimate nucleated cell counts. Libraries were prepared by immunoSEQ multiplex PCR; TCRdb keeps only in-frame clonotypes and omits some of them. The V and J calls and clone size come from that table; D and trimming were worked out from the DNA. The table lists roughly 51,000 clones, 86% of them singletons.

The source is a woman aged 80 or older with acute or convalescent COVID-19. The sequencing sample was made of peripheral blood. The chain employs TRBV2 and TRBJ2-3; 8 positions match TRBD2. This CDR3 is CASSEGSGANTDTQYF. DNA for the CDR3: TGTGCCAGCAGTGAGGGTAGCGGGGCGAACACAGATACGCAGTATTTT. Using reference TRBV2 and TRBJ2-3 for the parts outside the CDR3, the full variable domain is EPEVTQTPSHQVTQMGQEVILRCVPISNHLYFYWYRQILGQKVEFLVSFYNNEISEKSEIFDDQFSVERPDGSNFTLKIRSTKLEDSAMYFCASSEGSGANTDTQYFGPGTRLTVL.